This TCR beta chain originates from a study of CD8 T cells in Susac syndrome (dated by TCRdb to about 2019). Regarding the complete study: Of the Susac syndrome patients who were sequenced, under 10 were in clinical remission while about six had clinically active disease. Clonality of the CD8+ T cell repertoire was compared between about a dozen healthy donors, approximately 14 Susac syndrome patients and about 15 multiple sclerosis patients. Repertoire sequencing was used to test whether CD8+ T cell activation and differentiation in Susac syndrome was antigen driven. At the time of blood withdrawal, Susac syndrome patients were either therapy-naive, taking corticosteroids (with some also receiving IVIg), or on IVIg alone. Broader findings and caveats from the paper: The number of individuals in the TCR sequencing and HLA analysis was acknowledged as relatively small. CD8+ repertoires in Susac syndrome showed clonal expansion, which was highest in CD8+ TEMRA cells and was greater in clinically active patients than in remitting patients. Around 15 Susac-specific public clones were identified in the total CD8+ repertoire, and several Susac-specific public clones were identified in the CD8+ TEMRA repertoire.

Memory subsets for TEMRA sorting were defined by CD27 and CD45RA staining, since CD62L is shed upon thawing. Peripheral blood CD8+ and CD4+ T cells from healthy donors, Susac syndrome patients and multiple sclerosis patients were profiled using high-throughput TCR beta sequencing. Both total CD8+ T cells and sorted CD8+ TEMRA cells were sequenced from over five Susac syndrome patients. Recently defined diagnostic criteria for definite or probable disease were met by the Susac syndrome patients. Bulk CD8+ and CD4+ T cells were purified magnetically by negative isolation, whereas CD8+ TEMRA cells were enriched by FACS. Blood was drawn into EDTA tubes, processed within 24 hours, and PBMCs were isolated by density gradient centrifugation. PBMCs intended for TCR sequencing were cryopreserved in liquid nitrogen and were subsequently thawed in a 37 degrees C water bath. CD8+ TEMRA cells were enriched from thawed PBMCs by fluorescence-activated cell sorting on a BD FACSAria III. Purity of sorted or isolated CD4+, CD8+ and CD8+ TEMRA cells was at least 90%.

CDR1 is given as SGDLS and CDR2 as YYNGEE, both from the germline V gene. At the junction V is shortened by 0 bases and J by 10 bases, with 22 bases in between. From cysteine to phenylalanine, the CDR3 is 17 amino acids long. Kept here is only the CDR3 DNA, which spans 51 bases and is read in frame from base 1. As to this clonotype: What this receptor recognizes is not known. The input lacks base qualities; no much larger clone sits a single base away.

RNA was extracted with the RNeasy kit and roughly 0.45 to 1 ug was reverse transcribed using random hexamers. TCR beta CDR3 regions were amplified with the immunoSEQ multiplex PCR assay covering 54 Vbeta and 13 Jbeta segments. To correct PCR amplification bias, a synthetic template baseline was used for both primer optimization and computational correction. The published analysis was carried out like this. Reads were assigned to V, D and J genes according to IMGT and analyzed in immunoSEQ Analyzer, with only productive sequences retained. Clonality was calculated as one minus the Shannon entropy normalized by log2 of the number of productive unique sequences. For each patient and control, public and private clones were evaluated within the 100 most prevalent clones. Susac-specific clones were defined as absent from healthy and MS cohorts, around 980 published viral clones and other ImmuneACCESS disease sequences. TCRdb applied fastp at Q25 and MiXCR to the public reads, then kept only in-frame beta chains. Identical CDR3 protein sequences are pooled into one entry, listed with their most common genes and DNA. These V and J calls rely on TCRdb rather than the paper's analysis. A total of over a thousand distinct CDR3 sequences appear in this sample, about 60% of them only once. The ten largest clones represent around 20% of the sample.

The rearrangement joined TRBV9 to TRBJ2-2, with a tentative D call of TRBD1 or TRBD2, each matching 5 bases. The specimen sequenced was CD8+ TEMRA cells from PBMCs. The cell subset or site label of this sample denotes: FACS-sorted terminally differentiated effector memory CD8+ T cells re-expressing CD45RA (CD8+ TEMRA). This sequence originates from a human donor with Susac syndrome. The CDR3 protein sequence reads: CASSVARDRGNNVELFF. The sequenced DNA: TGTGCCAGCAGCGTAGCTAGGGACCGGGGTAACAACGTGGAGCTGTTTTTT.